This is a list of T cell receptor beta chains from one sample in a study of blood T cell repertoires in COVID-19. Sequenced by immunoSEQ multiplex PCR; TCRdb stores in-frame clones only, minus some. The profile shows hundreds of thousands of clones, 80% to 90% of them singletons. The sequenced sample consisted of PBMCs or T cells enriched from blood (not recorded which). These receptors all come from a man younger than 45 who had recovered from COVID-19. Each CDR3 is given with its conserved first and last residue. The D gene is left open where the match is weak. Rows give clone size only sometimes, using once, few, many, or a class for an expanded clone.

clone size	V gene	J gene	D gene	CDR3 length	CDR3 DNA	CDR3 protein
-	TRBV19	TRBJ2-5	-	11	TGTGCCAGTAGTATTCGGGAGACCCAGTACTTC	CASSIRETQYF
-	TRBV27	TRBJ2-3	-	16	TGTGCCAGCAGCAGGGTCACAGGGATTAGCACAGATACGCAGTATTTT	CASSRVTGISTDTQYF
-	TRBV5-5	TRBJ2-7	TRBD2	17	TGTGCCAGCAGTTCTCGGTTGGCACTAGCGGGGTTCTACGAGCAGTACTTC	CASSSRLALAGFYEQYF
few	TRBV7-2	TRBJ2-1	TRBD2	14	TGTGCCAGCAGCCTCGGACTAGCGGTAAATGAGCAGTTCTTC	CASSLGLAVNEQFF
-	TRBV11-3	TRBJ2-3	-	11	TGTGCCAGCAGCTCCGGAGATACGCAGTATTTT	CASSSGDTQYF
-	TRBV19	TRBJ2-7	-	14	TGTGCCAGTAGTATCGGGCGGGCGACCTACGAGCAGTACTTC	CASSIGRATYEQYF
-	TRBV19	TRBJ2-1	TRBD1	15	TGTGCCAGTAGCCTGGACAGGGGGCTAGCGAATGAGCAGTTCTTC	CASSLDRGLANEQFF
-	TRBV18	TRBJ1-1	TRBD1	14	TGTGCCAGCTCACCGCAGGGGGAGGACACTGAAGCTTTCTTT	CASSPQGEDTEAFF
-	TRBV18	TRBJ2-3	TRBD2	16	TGTGCCAGCTCACCACAGGGACTAGCGGGAGTTGATACGCAGTATTTT	CASSPQGLAGVDTQYF
-	TRBV30	TRBJ1-4	-	16	TGTGCCTGGAGTGCCGTTCGACAAGCAACTAATGAAAAACTGTTTTTT	CAWSAVRQATNEKLFF
-	TRBV5-8	TRBJ1-5	-	15	TGTGCCAGCAGCCGTAATCGACACATAAGCCAGCCCCAGCATTTT	CASSRNRHISQPQHF
-	TRBV12-5	TRBJ2-1	TRBD1	17	TGTGCTAGTGGTTTGGTATTAGTGGACGACAGGGGTTATGAGCAGTTCTTC	CASGLVLVDDRGYEQFF
-	TRBV5-1	TRBJ1-3	-	15	TGCGCCAGCAGCCATTCGGACAGCTCTGGAAACACCATATATTTT	CASSHSDSSGNTIYF
-	TRBV6-5	TRBJ1-1	-	13	TGTGCCAGCAGTTACGGGAGGAACACTGAAGCTTTCTTT	CASSYGRNTEAFF
-	TRBV29-1	TRBJ2-3	TRBD2	13	TGCAGCGCTAAGACTAGCGGCGAGGATACGCAGTATTTT	CSAKTSGEDTQYF
-	TRBV27	TRBJ2-3	TRBD2	19	TGTGCCAGCCAAAGCCTGGGTCTAGCGGGTATGTTCAGGGAAGATACGCAGTATTTT	CASQSLGLAGMFREDTQYF
-	TRBV9	TRBJ2-2	-	12	TGTGCCAGCAGCGTAGACAGCGGGGAGCTGTTTTTT	CASSVDSGELFF
-	TRBV7-8	TRBJ2-7	TRBD2	15	TGTGCCAGCAGCTTAGTGCTAGCGGGAACCTACGAGCAGTACTTC	CASSLVLAGTYEQYF
-	TRBV29-1	TRBJ1-2	-	13	TGCAGCGTTGAACTATCTCAGGGATATGGCTACACCTTC	CSVELSQGYGYTF
-	TRBV10-1	TRBJ2-3	-	13	TGCGCCAGCAGTGCGGGGAGCACAGATACGCAGTATTTT	CASSAGSTDTQYF
-	TRBV28	TRBJ2-7	TRBD2	17	TGTGCCAGCAGTTTACTGACTAGCGGTGTAACAAGATACGAGCAGTACTTC	CASSLLTSGVTRYEQYF
-	TRBV6-2/TRBV6-3	TRBJ2-5	TRBD2	17	TGTGCCAGCAGTTACCGGAGGACTAGCTTGATCCAAGAGACCCAGTACTTC	CASSYRRTSLIQETQYF
-	TRBV2	TRBJ1-6	TRBD1	15	TGTGCCAGCAGTTCCGGGACAGGCTATAATTCACCCCTCCACTTT	CASSSGTGYNSPLHF
-	TRBV15	TRBJ2-7	-	15	TGTGCCACCAGCATCGGAATTGGACAGACCTACGAGCAGTACTTC	CATSIGIGQTYEQYF
-	TRBV5-4	TRBJ2-5	TRBD1	15	TGTGCCAGCAGCTTTGGGACAGGGGCTGGAGAGACCCAGTACTTC	CASSFGTGAGETQYF
-	TRBV9	TRBJ1-6	TRBD1	17	TGTGCCAGCAGCGGGCTCCGGGGGACAGGGGAAGTTTCACCCCTCCACTTT	CASSGLRGTGEVSPLHF
-	TRBV5-1	TRBJ2-3	TRBD2	15	TGCGCCAGCAGCTTAGGTAGCGGGAGTGCAGATACGCAGTATTTT	CASSLGSGSADTQYF
-	TRBV13	TRBJ2-3	TRBD2	14	TGTGCCAGCAGAGTAGCGGGAGGAACAGATACGCAGTATTTT	CASRVAGGTDTQYF
-	TRBV5-1	TRBJ1-2	TRBD1	14	TGCGCCAGCAGCATTCCGGGACAGGGCTATGGCTACACCTTC	CASSIPGQGYGYTF
-	TRBV4-2	TRBJ2-7	-	16	TGTGCCAGCAGCCAAGATTTAGGAGCGGGTTCCTACGAGCAGTACTTC	CASSQDLGAGSYEQYF
-	TRBV15	TRBJ2-5	-	12	TGTGCCACCAGCAGCGGTGGAGAGACCCAGTACTTC	CATSSGGETQYF
-	TRBV28	TRBJ1-2	-	11	TGTGCCAGCAGCCTCAACTATGGCTACACCTTC	CASSLNYGYTF
-	TRBV19	TRBJ2-7	TRBD1	15	TGTGCCAGTAGGGGCGGCCGGACAGGGCCCTACGAGCAGTACTTC	CASRGGRTGPYEQYF
-	TRBV9	TRBJ2-3	-	15	TGTGCCAGCAGCGGAAGAGGGGGGGTGGCCGATACGCAGTATTTT	CASSGRGGVADTQYF
-	TRBV7-3	TRBJ2-2	TRBD2	15	TGTGCCAGCAGCTCTAGCGGGGCGAACACCGGGGAGCTGTTTTTT	CASSSSGANTGELFF
-	TRBV7-8	TRBJ2-1	TRBD2	20	TGTGCCAGCAGCGTCGGGACTAGCGGGAGTCGAAACCCCGTACGCAATGAGCAGTTCTTC	CASSVGTSGSRNPVRNEQFF
-	TRBV5-1	TRBJ2-7	-	14	TGCGCCAGCAGCTTGAGCCCCTCCTCCTACGAGCAGTACTTC	CASSLSPSSYEQYF
-	TRBV29-1	TRBJ1-2	TRBD1	14	TGCAGCGTAGATACGAGGACAGGGGACTATGGCTACACCTTC	CSVDTRTGDYGYTF
once	TRBV7-9	TRBJ1-2	-	13	TGTGCCAGCAGCTACGACAGTAACTATGGCTACACCTTC	CASSYDSNYGYTF
-	TRBV5-1	TRBJ2-7	TRBD2	16	TGCGCCAGCAGCGGCGGTATGCGGGAGGGCCTGGGAGAGCAGTACTTC	CASSGGMREGLGEQYF
-	TRBV24-1	TRBJ2-7	TRBD1	15	TGTGCCACCAGTGAGGGGACAGGTTACTCCTACGAGCAGTACTTC	CATSEGTGYSYEQYF
-	TRBV7-8	TRBJ2-7	TRBD1	14	TGTGCCAGCAGGGGCCGGGACAGGGCCTACGAGCAGTACTTC	CASRGRDRAYEQYF
-	TRBV27	TRBJ2-7	TRBD1	15	TGTGCCAGCAGTTTAGCGGGACAGGGGCTCCTCGAGCAGTACTTC	CASSLAGQGLLEQYF
few	TRBV28	TRBJ1-5	-	17	TGTGCCAGCAGCTCCGGGAGGACCTCGTATAGCAATCAGCCCCAGCATTTT	CASSSGRTSYSNQPQHF
-	TRBV14	TRBJ1-2	TRBD1	12	TGTGCCAGCAGTCGACAGGGAGATGGCTACACCTTC	CASSRQGDGYTF
-	TRBV6-5	TRBJ1-5	-	13	TGTGCCAGCAGTTACGACAGGCGAGAGCCCCAGCATTTT	CASSYDRREPQHF
-	TRBV4-1	TRBJ2-7	TRBD2	18	TGCGCCAGCAGCCAACCCCTAGCGGGAGGGTTGAGCTCCTACGAGCAGTACTTC	CASSQPLAGGLSSYEQYF
once	TRBV30	TRBJ2-7	TRBD1	13	TGTGCCTGGACGGGACAGGGGTGGCGTGAGCAGTACTTC	CAWTGQGWREQYF
-	TRBV19	TRBJ2-7	TRBD2	16	TGTGCCAGTAGTACCTACGGGACTAGCGGGACTTACGAGCAGTACTTC	CASSTYGTSGTYEQYF
once	TRBV10-3	TRBJ1-2	-	12	TGTGCCATCAGTGGACAGTCAGATGGCTACACCTTC	CAISGQSDGYTF
-	TRBV9	TRBJ2-1	-	15	TGTGCCAGCAGCAAAGCGCCAGTTGTATACAATGAGCAGTTCTTC	CASSKAPVVYNEQFF
-	TRBV7-3	TRBJ2-1	TRBD1	14	TGTGCCAGCAGCTTAAGGGACAGAGGGAATGAGCAGTTCTTC	CASSLRDRGNEQFF
-	TRBV4-1	TRBJ2-7	TRBD1	16	TGCGCCAGCAGCCAAGATATCGGGAACAGGGGCTACGAGCAGTACTTC	CASSQDIGNRGYEQYF
-	TRBV27	TRBJ1-2	-	14	TGTGCCAGCAGTTCCCCGTCGGGTATCTATGGCTACACCTTC	CASSSPSGIYGYTF
once	TRBV6-5	TRBJ2-7	TRBD1	15	TGTGCCAGCAGCCGGGGACAGGGGGCCCCCCGGGAGCAGTACTTC	CASSRGQGAPREQYF
-	TRBV27	TRBJ1-2	-	15	TGTGCCAGCAGTTTACTCCTAGGGGATCACTATGGCTACACCTTC	CASSLLLGDHYGYTF
-	TRBV19	TRBJ2-7	TRBD2	16	TGTGCCAGTAGTTCCCGCGGAGCGGGAGGATTGTACGAGCAGTACTTC	CASSSRGAGGLYEQYF
once	TRBV3-1/TRBV3-2	TRBJ2-2	-	12	TGTGCCAGCAGCCAAGGAGCCGGGGAGCTGTTTTTT	CASSQGAGELFF
-	TRBV5-1	TRBJ2-2	-	14	TGCGCCAGCAGCCAGGGTGTGAACACCGGGGAGCTGTTTTTT	CASSQGVNTGELFF
-	TRBV10-2	TRBJ2-1	TRBD2	15	TGCGCCAGCAGGAGGGGACTAGCGGGAGTCAATGAGCAGTTCTTC	CASRRGLAGVNEQFF